This T cell receptor (beta chain) was obtained from a study of neurological immune-mediated disorders. This clonotype was seen ten or more times. CDR3 length equals 14 residues. CDR1 SGHRS and CDR2 YFSETQ come from the germline V gene. Trimming cost V 1 base and J 1 base, with 8 bases left between them. TCRdb recomputed calls from the 5' RACE reads with MiXCR, one row per CDR3 protein. The profile covers tens of thousands of distinct CDR3 sequences, with more than 3% appearing a single time and roughly 2% taken by the ten largest. The rearrangement joins TRBV5-1 to TRBJ2-5; D uncertain. The clonotype originates from a woman aged 35 to 49 with multiple sclerosis. Sample: CD4+ T cells from blood. CDR3 sequence (DNA): TGCGCCAGCAGCTTGCTTAGCTTCCAAGAGACCCAGTACTTC. Protein sequence: CASSLLSFQETQYF. Supplemented by reference TRBV5-1 and TRBJ2-5, the full variable domain reads KAGVTQTPRYLIKTRGQQVTLSCSPISGHRSVSWYQQTPGQGLQFLFEYFSETQRNKGNFPGRFSGRQFSNSRSEMNVSTLELGDSALYLCASSLLSFQETQYFGPGTRLLVL.